This T cell receptor beta chain was captured in a study of T cell clonality in common variable immunodeficiency. This clone was observed many times. Its antigen is still unknown. The junction departs from germline at one end; a sequencing error may be responsible. The sequence runs out 3 residues before the end of the CDR3; the remainder is reconstructed from the germline J gene. CDR3 length equals 14 residues. Germline V gene data show CDR1 as SSHAT and CDR2 as FNYEAQ (reference sequence). Equal genomic DNA amounts from CVID and control samples were sequenced. Method: immunoSEQ multiplex PCR; TCRdb's copy keeps in-frame clones and lacks some. In total the sample includes some 50,000 clones, none of them seen once. Broader study findings: Reportedly, TCR beta sequences from common variable immunodeficiency showed fewer deletions and N-nucleotide insertions.

The TCR originated in a person aged 18-70 years in good health. Sequencing was done on a sample of peripheral blood mononuclear cells. This chain connects TRBV7-7 to TRBJ2-7; 9 nucleotides agree with TRBD1. CDR3 loop: CASSLGQGSDEQYF. The CDR3 DNA, read in part, is TGTGCTAGCAGCTTGGGACAGGGCTCAGACGAG.